This T cell receptor beta chain was profiled in a study of read filtering for tumor transcriptome and immune sequencing. This clonotype was counted ten times or more. The antigen is unknown. The library was built from around 400 ng RNA with molecular barcoded adaptors for alpha/delta and beta/gamma chains. TCRdb called the reads again in MiXCR, with one record for every CDR3 protein. The table shows roughly 130,000 distinct CDR3 sequences, with over 10% occurring only once. Findings and limits, study-wide: Sorted CD138-negative bone marrow cells were not purified T cells.

With 3 bases removed from V and 5 bases from J, the gap between germline ends came to 5 bases. CDR1 and CDR2 (germline): ENHRY, SYGVKD. The CDR3 covers 12 residues. The clonotype comes from a donor aged 40 or over with multiple myeloma. Material for sequencing was a population of CD138-negative cells sorted from bone marrow. The chain recombines TRBV10-3 with TRBJ2-1; the D gene is possibly TRBD1 (5 bases). CDR3 DNA sequence: TGTGCCATCAGTGACAGGGACAATGAGCAGTTCTTC. Protein: CAISDRDNEQFF.